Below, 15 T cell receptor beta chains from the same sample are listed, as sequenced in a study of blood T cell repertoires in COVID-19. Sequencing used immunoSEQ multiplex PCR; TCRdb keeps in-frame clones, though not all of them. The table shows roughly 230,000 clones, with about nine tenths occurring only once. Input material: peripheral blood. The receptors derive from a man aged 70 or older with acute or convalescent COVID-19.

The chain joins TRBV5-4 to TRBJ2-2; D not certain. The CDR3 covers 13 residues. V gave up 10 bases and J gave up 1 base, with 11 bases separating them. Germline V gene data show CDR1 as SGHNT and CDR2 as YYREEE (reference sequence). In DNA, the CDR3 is TGTGCCTCAACACAGCAGAACACCGGGGAGCTGTTTTTT. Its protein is CASTQQNTGELFF.

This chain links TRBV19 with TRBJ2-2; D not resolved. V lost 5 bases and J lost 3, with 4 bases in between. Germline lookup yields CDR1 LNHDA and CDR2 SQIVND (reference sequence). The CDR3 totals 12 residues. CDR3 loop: CASSDYTGELFF. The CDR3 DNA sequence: TGTGCCAGTAGTGACTACACCGGGGAGCTGTTTTTT.

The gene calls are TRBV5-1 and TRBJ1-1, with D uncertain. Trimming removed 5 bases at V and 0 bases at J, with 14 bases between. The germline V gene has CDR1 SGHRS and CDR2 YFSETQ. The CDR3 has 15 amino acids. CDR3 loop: CASREGPWVNTEAFF. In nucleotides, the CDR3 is TGCGCCAGCAGAGAGGGTCCTTGGGTGAACACTGAAGCTTTCTTT.

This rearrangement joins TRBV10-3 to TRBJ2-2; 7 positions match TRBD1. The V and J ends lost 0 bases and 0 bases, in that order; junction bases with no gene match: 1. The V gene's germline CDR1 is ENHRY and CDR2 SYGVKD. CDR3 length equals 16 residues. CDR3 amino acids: CAISESTGPNTGELFF. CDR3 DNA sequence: TGTGCCATCAGTGAGTCGACAGGGCCGAACACCGGGGAGCTGTTTTTT.

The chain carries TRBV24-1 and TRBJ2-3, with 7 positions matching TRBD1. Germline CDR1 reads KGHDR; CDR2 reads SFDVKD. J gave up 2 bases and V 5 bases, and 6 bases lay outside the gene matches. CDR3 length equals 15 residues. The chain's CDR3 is CATSGPGGSTDTQYF. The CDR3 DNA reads TGTGCCACCAGTGGCCCAGGGGGATCCACAGATACGCAGTATTTT.

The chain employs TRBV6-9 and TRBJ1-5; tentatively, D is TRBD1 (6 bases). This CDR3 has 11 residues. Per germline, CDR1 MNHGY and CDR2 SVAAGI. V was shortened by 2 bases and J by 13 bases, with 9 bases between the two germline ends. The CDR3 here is CASSYNRAQHF. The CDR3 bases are TGTGCCAGCAGTTATAACAGGGCTCAGCATTTT.

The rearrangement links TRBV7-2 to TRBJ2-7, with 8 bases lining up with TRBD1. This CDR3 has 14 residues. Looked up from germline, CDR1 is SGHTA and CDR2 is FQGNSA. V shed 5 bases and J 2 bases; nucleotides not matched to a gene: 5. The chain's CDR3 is CASSQRTGTYEQYF. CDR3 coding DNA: TGTGCCAGCAGCCAAAGGACAGGGACCTACGAGCAGTACTTC. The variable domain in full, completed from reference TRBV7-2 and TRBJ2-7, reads GAGVSQSPSNKVTEKGKDVELRCDPISGHTALYWYRQSLGQGLEFLIYFQGNSAPDKSGLPSDRFSAERTGGSVSTLTIQRTQQEDSAVYLCASSQRTGTYEQYFGPGTRLTVT.

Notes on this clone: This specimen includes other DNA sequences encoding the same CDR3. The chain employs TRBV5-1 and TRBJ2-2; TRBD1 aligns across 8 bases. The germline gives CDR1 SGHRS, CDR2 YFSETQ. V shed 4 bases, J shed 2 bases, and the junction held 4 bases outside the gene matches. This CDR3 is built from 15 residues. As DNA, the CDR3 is TGCGCCAGCAGCCTTGACAGGGGTAACACCGGGGAGCTGTTTTTT. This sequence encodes CASSLDRGNTGELFF.

The CDR3 DNA reads as TGTGCCAGCATCCATCCGGGACTACTCACAGATACGCAGTATTTT. Amino acids: CASIHPGLLTDTQYF. The rearrangement links TRBV5-5 to TRBJ2-3, with TRBD2 identical over 7 bases. Losses at the gene ends were 6 bases for V and 2 bases for J; bases not matched to a gene: 9. This CDR3 contains 15 residues. Germline V gene sequence: CDR1 SGHKS, CDR2 YYEKEE (reference sequence).

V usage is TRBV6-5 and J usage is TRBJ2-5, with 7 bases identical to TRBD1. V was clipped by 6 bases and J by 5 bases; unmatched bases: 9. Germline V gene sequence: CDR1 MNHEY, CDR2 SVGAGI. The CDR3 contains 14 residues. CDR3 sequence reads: CASRPDRTRETQYF. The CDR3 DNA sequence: TGTGCCAGCAGACCGGACAGGACCCGGGAGACCCAGTACTTC.

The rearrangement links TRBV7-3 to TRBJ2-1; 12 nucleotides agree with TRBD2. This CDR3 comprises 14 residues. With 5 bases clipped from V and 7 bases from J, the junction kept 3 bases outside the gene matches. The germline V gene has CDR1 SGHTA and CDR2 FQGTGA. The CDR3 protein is CASSPTSGRNEQFF. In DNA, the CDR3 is TGTGCCAGCAGCCCAACTAGCGGGAGGAATGAGCAGTTCTTC.

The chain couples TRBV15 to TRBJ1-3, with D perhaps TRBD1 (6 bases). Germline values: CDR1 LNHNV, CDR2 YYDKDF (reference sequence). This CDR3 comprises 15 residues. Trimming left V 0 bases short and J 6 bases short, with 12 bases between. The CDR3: CATSRDRAGVNTIYF. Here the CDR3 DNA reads TGTGCCACCAGCAGAGATCGGGCAGGGGTAAACACCATATATTTT. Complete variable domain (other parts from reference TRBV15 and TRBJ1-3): DAMVIQNPRYQVTQFGKPVTLSCSQTLNHNVMYWYQQKSSQAPKLLFHYYDKDFNNEADTPDNFQSRRPNTSFCFLDIRSPGLGDTAMYLCATSRDRAGVNTIYFGEGSWLTVV.

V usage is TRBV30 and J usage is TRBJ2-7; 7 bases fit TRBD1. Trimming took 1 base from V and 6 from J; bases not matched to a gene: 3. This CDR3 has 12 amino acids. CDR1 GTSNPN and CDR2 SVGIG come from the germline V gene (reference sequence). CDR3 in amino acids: CAWSETGSEQYF. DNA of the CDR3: TGTGCCTGGAGTGAGACAGGGAGCGAGCAGTACTTC.

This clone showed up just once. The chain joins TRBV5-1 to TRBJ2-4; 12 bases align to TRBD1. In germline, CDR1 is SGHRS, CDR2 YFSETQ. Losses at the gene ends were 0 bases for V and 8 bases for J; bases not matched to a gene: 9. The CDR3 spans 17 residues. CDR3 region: CASSLEGFRDRGHIQYF. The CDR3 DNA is TGCGCCAGCAGCTTGGAAGGGTTCCGGGACAGGGGGCACATTCAGTACTTC.

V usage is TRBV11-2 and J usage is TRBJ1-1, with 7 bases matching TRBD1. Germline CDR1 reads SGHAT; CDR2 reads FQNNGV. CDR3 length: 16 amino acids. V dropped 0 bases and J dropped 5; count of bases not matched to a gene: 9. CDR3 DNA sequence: TGTGCCAGCAGCTTAGAGTTGGGACAGAGAAGAACTGAAGCTTTCTTT. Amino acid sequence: CASSLELGQRRTEAFF. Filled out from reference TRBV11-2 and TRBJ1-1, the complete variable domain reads EAGVAQSPRYKIIEKRQSVAFWCNPISGHATLYWYQQILGQGPKLLIQFQNNGVVDDSQLPKDRFSAERLKGVDSTLKIQPAKLEDSAVYLCASSLELGQRRTEAFFGQGTRLTVV.